The rows below give T cell receptor beta chains drawn from one sample of a study of T cell responses to AZD1222 COVID-19 vaccine. The data were produced by immunoSEQ multiplex PCR, yet TCRdb's version contains in-frame clones alone and is incomplete. The sample shows around 150,000 clones, 75% to 95% of them seen only once. Sequencing was performed on peripheral blood, taken on day 0 of AZD1222 vaccination. The receptors stem from an adult in good health. Each CDR3 is given with its conserved first and last residue. Each record gives: D gene, V gene, clone size, J gene, CDR3 DNA, CDR3 protein. The D gene is left open where the match is weak. Not every row has a clone size; where given, it reads once, few, many or a size class.

D: .; V: TRBV7-9; size: few; J: TRBJ2-7; DNA: TGTGCCAGCAGCCCGCCGACTAGGATGTACGAGCAGTACTTC; CDR3: CASSPPTRMYEQYF
D: TRBD1; V: TRBV11-1; size: .; J: TRBJ1-2; DNA: TGTGCCAGCAGCTTGGACGAGGGGGCAGTTGGCTACACCTTC; CDR3: CASSLDEGAVGYTF
D: .; V: TRBV3-1/TRBV3-2; size: .; J: TRBJ2-3; DNA: TGTGCCAGCAGCCAATTCACAGATACGCAGTATTTT; CDR3: CASSQFTDTQYF
D: .; V: TRBV5-1; size: .; J: TRBJ2-2; DNA: TGCGCCAGCATCCAAGGGGACGCCCGGTGGAACACCGGGGAGCTGTTTTTT; CDR3: CASIQGDARWNTGELFF
D: TRBD2; V: TRBV2; size: few; J: TRBJ2-7; DNA: TGTGCCAGCAGTGCGACTAGCGGGAGGGTTCGCGAGCAGTACTTC; CDR3: CASSATSGRVREQYF
D: TRBD1; V: TRBV18; size: .; J: TRBJ1-1; DNA: TGTGCCAGCTCACCACTCCCGGGACAGGGGTTGGGGACTGAAGCTTTCTTT; CDR3: CASSPLPGQGLGTEAFF
D: .; V: TRBV4-3; size: .; J: TRBJ2-7; DNA: TGCGCCAGCAGCCAAGATCTCGTTAGGGAGCACGGGGCAGGGGAGCAGTACTTC; CDR3: CASSQDLVREHGAGEQYF
D: .; V: TRBV5-4; size: .; J: TRBJ2-2; DNA: TGTGCCAGCAGCTTGAGGACAGACACCGGGGAGCTGTTTTTT; CDR3: CASSLRTDTGELFF
D: TRBD1; V: TRBV7-8; size: .; J: TRBJ1-2; DNA: TGTGCCAGCAGCCCTACTGCGCAGGGGGACTATGGCTACACCTTC; CDR3: CASSPTAQGDYGYTF
D: TRBD1; V: TRBV10-3; size: .; J: TRBJ1-4; DNA: TGTGCCATCAGTGATCCCGGTGGGGACAGGGAAATAAGAGTTGAAAAACTGTTTTTT; CDR3: CAISDPGGDREIRVEKLFF
D: .; V: TRBV19; size: .; J: TRBJ1-5; DNA: TGTGCCAGTAGTATACCCGGCCAGGGTGGCAATCAGCCCCAGCATTTT; CDR3: CASSIPGQGGNQPQHF
D: TRBD2; V: TRBV6-4; size: few; J: TRBJ2-1; DNA: TGTGCCAGCAGGACGGAGGCGGGGGGATACAATGAGCAGTTCTTC; CDR3: CASRTEAGGYNEQFF
D: .; V: TRBV13; size: .; J: TRBJ2-5; DNA: TGTGCCAGCAGCCCACTTGCGGCCCAAGAGACCCAGTACTTC; CDR3: CASSPLAAQETQYF
D: .; V: TRBV19; size: .; J: TRBJ2-1; DNA: TGTGCCAGTAGTATAATGAGGGAGTTCTACAATGAGCAGTTCTTC; CDR3: CASSIMREFYNEQFF
D: .; V: TRBV3-1/TRBV3-2; size: .; J: TRBJ1-1; DNA: TGTGCCAGCAGCCTCTCAAGAAAAACGAACACTGAAGCTTTCTTT; CDR3: CASSLSRKTNTEAFF
D: .; V: TRBV24-1; size: .; J: TRBJ2-7; DNA: TGTGCCACCAGTGATGCCCCTTTGTCCGAGCAGTACTTC; CDR3: CATSDAPLSEQYF
D: .; V: TRBV29-1; size: .; J: TRBJ1-2; DNA: TGCAGCGTGGAGGGCGGGGGCAGCTATGGCTACACCTTC; CDR3: CSVEGGGSYGYTF
D: .; V: TRBV9; size: .; J: TRBJ2-7; DNA: TGTGCCAGCAGTTCGGACCACGCCTACGAGCAGTACTTC; CDR3: CASSSDHAYEQYF
D: .; V: TRBV4-1; size: .; J: TRBJ1-2; DNA: TGCGCCAGCAGCCAAGAGCCATACGTTAACTATGGCTACACCTTC; CDR3: CASSQEPYVNYGYTF
D: .; V: TRBV6-5; size: once; J: TRBJ1-5; DNA: TGTGCCAGCAGTTCCGAGGGAAATCAGCCCCAGCATTTT; CDR3: CASSSEGNQPQHF
D: TRBD1; V: TRBV16; size: .; J: TRBJ2-7; DNA: TGTGCCAGCAGCCCAAAGCCCGGGACAGGGGTCTACGAGCAGTACTTC; CDR3: CASSPKPGTGVYEQYF
D: .; V: TRBV7-3; size: few; J: TRBJ2-7; DNA: TGTGCCAGCAGCTTAACGCAGGCCCAGGGAGAGCAGTACTTC; CDR3: CASSLTQAQGEQYF
D: .; V: TRBV9; size: .; J: TRBJ2-1; DNA: TGTGCCAGCAGCGTAGAGTTGGAGACTGAGCAGTTCTTC; CDR3: CASSVELETEQFF
D: .; V: TRBV7-2; size: .; J: TRBJ2-7; DNA: TGTGCCAGCAGCTTAGCGGCGGCTAGGGGTAGCGAGCAGTACTTC; CDR3: CASSLAAARGSEQYF
D: .; V: TRBV11-3; size: .; J: TRBJ2-1; DNA: TGTGCCAGCAGTCCCGAGTACAATGAGCAGTTCTTC; CDR3: CASSPEYNEQFF
D: .; V: TRBV2; size: .; J: TRBJ1-4; DNA: TGTGCCAGCACGAGTACGGGAAACCCTAATGAAAAACTGTTTTTT; CDR3: CASTSTGNPNEKLFF
D: TRBD2; V: TRBV4-1; size: few; J: TRBJ2-7; DNA: TGCGCCAGCAGCCAGATAGCGGGGAGCGGCTCCTACGAGCAGTACTTC; CDR3: CASSQIAGSGSYEQYF
D: .; V: TRBV5-4; size: .; J: TRBJ2-2; DNA: TGTGCCAACAGCTTGGGTGGTCGAAACACCGGGGAGCTGTTTTTT; CDR3: CANSLGGRNTGELFF
D: TRBD1; V: TRBV7-2; size: .; J: TRBJ2-1; DNA: TGTGCCAGCAGCTTAGACAACAGGGGCAATGAGCAGTTCTTC; CDR3: CASSLDNRGNEQFF
D: .; V: TRBV5-1; size: many; J: TRBJ1-6; DNA: TGCGCCAGCAGCCAGACAGGCCCCAATTCACCCCTCCACTTT; CDR3: CASSQTGPNSPLHF
D: TRBD1; V: TRBV11-3; size: .; J: TRBJ2-7; DNA: TGTGCCAGCAGCTCCCTCGGGACAGGGGTCGACTACGAGCAGTACTTC; CDR3: CASSSLGTGVDYEQYF
D: TRBD1; V: TRBV6-5; size: .; J: TRBJ1-2; DNA: TGTGCCACCAAGGACAGGGATCGAGGCTATGGCTACACCTTC; CDR3: CATKDRDRGYGYTF
D: .; V: TRBV7-8; size: .; J: TRBJ2-5; DNA: TGTGCCAGCAGCTTAGGGCCCCAGGGGGGGGGCTTTTTAGAGACCCAGTACTTC; CDR3: CASSLGPQGGGFLETQYF
D: .; V: TRBV2; size: once; J: TRBJ2-7; DNA: TGTGCCAGCAGACGGGACGGATACGAGCAGTACTTC; CDR3: CASRRDGYEQYF
D: TRBD2; V: TRBV4-1; size: .; J: TRBJ2-7; DNA: TGCGCCAGCAGCCAAGCCCCGACTAGCGGACAACAATACGAGCAGTACTTC; CDR3: CASSQAPTSGQQYEQYF
D: .; V: TRBV5-1; size: .; J: TRBJ1-2; DNA: TGCGCCAGCAGCTTTTTAACAGCCAACTATGGCTACACCTTC; CDR3: CASSFLTANYGYTF
D: .; V: TRBV4-3; size: .; J: TRBJ2-7; DNA: TGCGCCAGCAGCCAAGATAGGAGGGGGCAGTACTTC; CDR3: CASSQDRRGQYF
D: .; V: TRBV28; size: .; J: TRBJ1-3; DNA: TGTGCCAGCAGTGGGGGGCGTAGTGGAAACACCATATATTTT; CDR3: CASSGGRSGNTIYF
D: TRBD1; V: TRBV29-1; size: .; J: TRBJ1-1; DNA: TGCAGCGCAGGAACGGGACAGGGGAACACTGAAGCTTTCTTT; CDR3: CSAGTGQGNTEAFF
D: TRBD1; V: TRBV7-9; size: .; J: TRBJ1-2; DNA: TGTGCCAGCAGCTTAGGGGGGACAGGCTATGGCTACACCTTC; CDR3: CASSLGGTGYGYTF
D: .; V: TRBV20-1; size: .; J: TRBJ2-5; DNA: TGCAGTGCTAGGGCACAAGAGACCCAGTACTTC; CDR3: CSARAQETQYF
D: .; V: TRBV9; size: .; J: TRBJ1-5; DNA: TGTGCCAGCTCTTCCGGGGGGGGGCAGCCCCAGCATTTT; CDR3: CASSSGGGQPQHF
D: .; V: TRBV30; size: .; J: TRBJ1-5; DNA: TGTGCCTGGAGTGTACCTAGGACAGATATTCAGCCCCAGCATTTT; CDR3: CAWSVPRTDIQPQHF
D: .; V: TRBV30; size: .; J: TRBJ2-7; DNA: TGTGCCTGGGTCCCGGGACTCGGGTACGAGCAGTACTTC; CDR3: CAWVPGLGYEQYF
D: .; V: TRBV5-8; size: once; J: TRBJ1-4; DNA: TGTGCCAGCAGCTTAGGAGGGAGAGGGGCAAATGAAAAACTGTTTTTT; CDR3: CASSLGGRGANEKLFF
D: TRBD2; V: TRBV7-2; size: .; J: TRBJ2-5; DNA: TGTGCCAGCAGCTTTATAGCGGGGATGGAGACCCAGTACTTC; CDR3: CASSFIAGMETQYF
D: TRBD1; V: TRBV7-6; size: .; J: TRBJ2-7; DNA: TGTGCCAGCAGCGCACAACCGGGACAGGGTTTATTCTACGAGCAGTACTTC; CDR3: CASSAQPGQGLFYEQYF
D: .; V: TRBV24-1; size: once; J: TRBJ2-1; DNA: TGTGCCACCAGCCCCGGAGGGGGCTTCGGTGAGCAGTTCTTC; CDR3: CATSPGGGFGEQFF
D: .; V: TRBV2; size: .; J: TRBJ1-4; DNA: TGTGCCAGCAGCACACTCGTGGGGGAAAAACTGTTTTTT; CDR3: CASSTLVGEKLFF
D: .; V: TRBV9; size: few; J: TRBJ2-5; DNA: TGTGCCAGCAGCGTAGGACGGCAGGGAGGAGAGACCCAGTACTTC; CDR3: CASSVGRQGGETQYF
D: .; V: TRBV9; size: .; J: TRBJ2-3; DNA: TGTGCCAGCAGCGTAGATACAGATACGCAGTATTTT; CDR3: CASSVDTDTQYF
D: .; V: TRBV7-2; size: .; J: TRBJ1-6; DNA: TGTGCCAGCAGCTTTAGTGGGGTCTCACCCCTCCACTTT; CDR3: CASSFSGVSPLHF
D: .; V: TRBV5-8; size: .; J: TRBJ1-2; DNA: TGTGCCAGCAGCTTGGCGGCCAACGGCTACACCTTC; CDR3: CASSLAANGYTF
D: .; V: TRBV12-3/TRBV12-4; size: .; J: TRBJ1-5; DNA: TGTGCCAGCAGTTCAGGGCGGAATCAGCCCCAGCATTTT; CDR3: CASSSGRNQPQHF
D: TRBD1; V: TRBV6-5; size: .; J: TRBJ1-4; DNA: TGTGCCAGCAGCCCAAGACAGGGCGGGGGCGAAAAACTGTTTTTT; CDR3: CASSPRQGGGEKLFF